Presented here are 9 T cell receptor beta chains from one specimen sequenced in a study of blood T cell repertoires in COVID-19. Clones were sequenced by immunoSEQ multiplex PCR, and TCRdb holds only the in-frame ones, with some missing. The repertoire holds approximately 210,000 clones, with roughly four fifths as singletons. Sequences were obtained from peripheral blood. The receptors originated from a woman aged 50 to 60 with active or convalescent COVID-19.

The chain has TRBV5-1 and TRBJ1-2, with 8 bases identical to TRBD1. V dropped 2 bases and J dropped 7; count of bases not matched to a gene: 7. Germline-derived CDR1 and CDR2 are SGHRS and YFSETQ. The CDR3 runs to 14 residues. DNA for the CDR3: TGCGCCAGCAGCTTAACAACCCAGGGGGCTGGCTACACCTTC. Amino acids: CASSLTTQGAGYTF.

This chain connects TRBV11-2 to TRBJ1-5; possible D gene TRBD1, 5 bases. The germline gives CDR1 SGHAT, CDR2 FQNNGV. V lost 5 bases, J lost 2 bases, and 13 bases lay in between. The CDR3 has 15 residues. CDR3 region: CASSVTGSGNQPQHF. As DNA, the CDR3 is TGTGCCAGCAGCGTAACAGGAAGCGGCAATCAGCCCCAGCATTTT.

The chain combines TRBV10-2 with TRBJ2-5; 9 bases align to TRBD1. The germline V gene encodes CDR1 WSHSY and CDR2 SAAADI. V was pared by 7 bases and J by 3 bases, with 6 bases of the junction left unmatched. The CDR3 totals 14 residues. The CDR3 region is CASNDRGNEETQYF. The CDR3 coding sequence is TGCGCCAGCAATGACAGGGGGAATGAAGAGACCCAGTACTTC.

The chain joins TRBV6-5 to TRBJ2-3, with 13 nucleotides matching TRBD2. The V segment lost 6 bases and the J segment 7 bases; nucleotides outside the gene matches: 7. Germline V gene data show CDR1 as MNHEY and CDR2 as SVGAGI. This CDR3 has 15 amino acids. The CDR3 DNA reads as TGTGCCAGCAGGGAGGGACTAGCGGGAATCCATACGCAGTATTTT. It yields the protein CASREGLAGIHTQYF.

The J gene is TRBJ2-1, the V gene TRBV11-2; 12 bases agree with TRBD1. The germline V gene encodes CDR1 SGHAT and CDR2 FQNNGV. The CDR3 runs to 14 residues. The junction had 3 bases not matched to a gene; V was cut back by 6 bases and J by 6 bases. DNA for the CDR3: TGTGCCAGCAGGCCGGGACAGGGGGCCAATGAGCAGTTCTTC. It translates to CASRPGQGANEQFF.

The genes are TRBV21-1 and TRBJ2-7; TRBD1, the D gene given by the table, was not confirmed from the DNA. TRBV21-1 represents a pseudogene. This CDR3 is built from 14 residues. CDR3 coding DNA: TGTGCCAGCAGCACCCAGAGTTGGCAGACAGAGCAGTACGTC. This encodes CASSTQSWQTEQYV.

This clone was seen only once. The chain recombines TRBV19 with TRBJ2-1; 9 bases match TRBD1. After removal of 3 bases from V and 12 bases from J, the junction contained 12 bases not matched to a gene. This CDR3 is built from 15 residues. From germline, CDR1 is LNHDA and CDR2 SQIVND (reference sequence). The CDR3 loop reads CASSIGTGFDRSQFF. For the CDR3, the DNA is TGTGCCAGTAGTATCGGGACAGGGTTCGATAGGTCGCAGTTCTTC.

The chain carries TRBV28 and TRBJ2-1; 9 positions match TRBD2. Germline assignment: CDR1 MDHEN and CDR2 SYDVKM. The CDR3 consists of 14 residues. The V segment lost 3 bases and the J segment 8 bases; nucleotides outside the gene matches: 5. The CDR3 protein is CASSFAGGRDEQFF. CDR3 in DNA: TGTGCCAGCAGTTTCGCGGGGGGGCGGGATGAGCAGTTCTTC.

This rearrangement joins TRBV28 to TRBJ2-1, with 12 nucleotides matching TRBD2. The length of the CDR3 is 17 residues. V trimming: 3 bases; J trimming: 10 bases; junction bases outside the gene matches: 13. Germline values: CDR1 MDHEN, CDR2 SYDVKM. This CDR3 reads CASSFYPLAGGPGEQFF. DNA for the CDR3: TGTGCCAGCAGTTTCTACCCCCTAGCGGGAGGGCCGGGGGAGCAGTTCTTC. Full variable domain (remainder filled in from reference TRBV28 and TRBJ2-1): DVKVTQSSRYLVKRTGEKVFLECVQDMDHENMFWYRQDPGLGLRLIYFSYDVKMKEKGDIPEGYSVSREKKERFSLILESASTNQTSMYLCASSFYPLAGGPGEQFFGPGTRLTVL.